The sequence of this TCR beta chain was determined in a study of T cells after yellow fever vaccination. Study overall: Where fractions had low cell numbers, libraries were prepared from them with the SMART-Seq v4 Ultra Low Input RNA kit.

Study-level findings and limits: Clones from primary vaccination mostly reappeared after the booster (less than 98% CD4, approximately 91% CD8). Abundant clonotypes from the bulk population could have been carried over as contaminants into FACS-sorted repertoires.

The table lists this clonotype with many counts. The antigen is undetermined. In TCRdb, the 5' RACE reads were re-called with MiXCR into one record per CDR3 protein. The data contain some 250,000 distinct CDR3 sequences, about 3.9% of them singletons. Germline CDR1 is MDHEN and CDR2 is SYDVKM. The CDR3 length is 14 residues. Trimming left V 2 bases short and J 3 bases short, with 8 bases between. V and J are TRBV28 and TRBJ1-3; TRBD1 might be the D (5 bases). The material sequenced was PBMCs, taken 15 days after the yellow fever booster vaccination. The receptor's source is a man aged 18 to 29 who received the YFV17D yellow fever vaccine. CDR3 sequence reads: CASSLRGFGNTIYF. DNA for the CDR3: TGTGCCAGCAGTTTAAGGGGCTTTGGAAACACCATATATTTT.